Below, 18 T cell receptor beta chains from the same sample are listed, as sequenced in a study of shared clonotypes between healthy human individuals. Assay: immunoSEQ multiplex PCR; the TCRdb copy retains only in-frame clones and omits some. The sample has around 2,000,000 clones; about 93% are singletons. Naive CD8 cells comprised CD45RO-negative, CCR7-positively selected cells, excluding terminally differentiated effector memory CD45RA+ cells. Material: naive CD8+ T cells from PBMCs. Every receptor here comes from a man aged 18 to 30 in good health. Some clones in this sample may be carry-over from other donors' samples.

This sequence joins TRBV4-1 and TRBJ2-5, with D possibly matching TRBD1 (6 bases). The CDR3 totals 18 residues. Germline-derived CDR1 and CDR2 are MGHRA and YSYEKL. Trimming left V 1 base short and J 3 bases short, with 21 bases between. CDR3: CASSQVRDQGLMEETQYF. CDR3 DNA sequence: TGCGCCAGCAGCCAAGTCCGTGACCAGGGGTTGATGGAAGAGACCCAGTACTTC.

For this clone: Other DNA sequences in the same sample also yield this CDR3. The rearrangement uses TRBV30 and TRBJ1-5; D is possibly TRBD1 (6 bases). Germline loops: CDR1 GTSNPN, CDR2 SVGIG (reference sequence). This CDR3 spans 14 amino acids. Between the trimmed V and J ends, which lost 3 bases and 3 bases, there was a span of 12 bases. CDR3: CAWRAGEDNQPQHF. For the CDR3, the DNA is TGTGCCTGGAGGGCAGGGGAAGACAATCAGCCCCAGCATTTT.

The chain links TRBV28 to TRBJ1-2; D is possibly TRBD1 (5 bases). This CDR3 region has 16 residues. CDR1 and CDR2 from the germline V gene are MDHEN and SYDVKM. V was cut by 4 bases and J by 4 bases, with 19 bases left in between. The CDR3 reads CASSSMRQPKFYGYTF. The CDR3 DNA is TGTGCCAGCAGTTCCATGAGACAGCCTAAATTCTATGGCTACACCTTC.

The chain uses TRBV28 and TRBJ1-1; D is unresolved. The CDR3 loop spans 14 amino acids. Germline CDR1 reads MDHEN; CDR2 reads SYDVKM. V was clipped by 7 bases and J by 0 bases, with 12 bases between them. The CDR3 DNA reads TGTGCCAGCACCCCCGGCGGGGTGAACACTGAAGCTTTCTTT. Translating it yields CASTPGGVNTEAFF.

The V and J genes are TRBV9 and TRBJ1-4; 7 bases line up with TRBD1. Germline CDR1 and CDR2: SGDLS and YYNGEE. The trim removed 4 bases at V and 0 bases at J, leaving 9 bases unmatched. The CDR3 has 17 residues. The CDR3 protein is CASSMWTGQTTNEKLFF. As DNA, the CDR3 is TGTGCCAGCAGCATGTGGACAGGACAAACAACTAATGAAAAACTGTTTTTT.

This rearrangement joins TRBV5-6 to TRBJ2-7; TRBD1 matches at 9 bases. CDR1 and CDR2 from the germline V gene are SGHDT and YYEEEE. V lost 4 bases and J lost 2; bases outside the gene matches: 4. The CDR3 extends over 14 amino acids. The CDR3 loop reads CASSGYRGPYEQYF. CDR3 bases: TGTGCCAGCAGCGGGTACAGGGGGCCCTACGAGCAGTACTTC.

This clone was observed a handful of times. This chain uses TRBV27 with TRBJ1-1; D perhaps matches TRBD1 (6 bases). CDR3 length equals 12 residues. Trimming took 5 bases from V and 8 from J, leaving 12 bases between them. The germline V gene has CDR1 MNHEY and CDR2 SMNVEV (reference sequence). Here the CDR3 reads CASSRDRNEAFF. CDR3 in DNA: TGTGCCAGCAGTCGTGACAGGAACGAAGCTTTCTTT.

Written as DNA, the CDR3 is TGTGCCAGCAGCCCATTGCGCGGGAGCTCCTACAATGAGCAGTTCTTC. Translating it yields CASSPLRGSSYNEQFF. The V and J genes are TRBV5-4 and TRBJ2-1, with 7 bases fitting TRBD2. This CDR3 is 16 amino acids long. The V gene end was trimmed by 4 bases and the J gene end by 0 bases; junction bases not matched to a gene: 7. Germline V gene data show CDR1 as SGHNT and CDR2 as YYREEE (reference sequence).

As for this clone: The sample has other DNA sequences that encode this CDR3 too. This chain links TRBV28 with TRBJ2-7; possibly TRBD2 for D (6 bases). The V gene's germline CDR1 is MDHEN and CDR2 SYDVKM. This CDR3 contains 11 residues. Deletions cut 3 bases from V and 6 bases from J, with 6 bases between. The CDR3: CASSFGGEQYF. The CDR3 DNA follows: TGTGCCAGCAGTTTCGGGGGCGAGCAGTACTTC.

The chain recombines TRBV5-8 with TRBJ1-2; 12 bases fit TRBD1. CDR3 length: 17 amino acids. V dropped 0 bases and J dropped 2; count of bases not matched to a gene: 5. Germline loops: CDR1 SGHTS, CDR2 YDEGEE. CDR3 protein: CASSLAGTGGVNYGYTF. The CDR3 nucleotides are TGTGCCAGCAGCTTGGCCGGGACAGGGGGCGTAAACTATGGCTACACCTTC.

This clone has only one observation. V gene TRBV5-6 combines with J gene TRBJ2-3, with D perhaps TRBD2 (5 bases). CDR1 and CDR2 (germline): SGHDT, YYEEEE. The CDR3 is 11 residues long. Trimming left V 7 bases short and J 5 bases short, with 8 bases between. CDR3 in amino acids: CASGRGDTQYF. CDR3 in DNA: TGTGCCAGCGGACGGGGAGATACGCAGTATTTT. The full variable domain, with the rest looked up from reference TRBV5-6 and TRBJ2-3, is DAGVTQSPTHLIKTRGQQVTLRCSPKSGHDTVSWYQQALGQGPQFIFQYYEEEERQRGNFPDRFSGHQFPNYSSELNVNALLLGDSALYLCASGRGDTQYFGPGTRLTVL.

The chain is built from TRBV9 and TRBJ1-2; D is ambiguous. The V and J ends lost 5 bases and 2 bases respectively, with 13 bases between them. CDR3 length: 14 amino acids. Germline CDR1 is SGDLS and CDR2 is YYNGEE. CDR3 residues: CASRSPKVNYGYTF. CDR3 in DNA: TGTGCCAGCAGGTCCCCCAAGGTGAACTATGGCTACACCTTC. Full variable domain (outside the CDR3, taken from reference TRBV9 and TRBJ1-2): DSGVTQTPKHLITATGQRVTLRCSPRSGDLSVYWYQQSLDQGLQFLIQYYNGEERAKGNILERFSAQQFPDLHSELNLSSLELGDSALYFCASRSPKVNYGYTFGSGTRLTVV.

V and J are TRBV9 and TRBJ2-4; 11 nucleotides agree with TRBD1. V gave up 4 bases and J gave up 8 bases; unmatched junction bases: 5. The germline V gene encodes CDR1 SGDLS and CDR2 YYNGEE. CDR3 length: 14 residues. The CDR3 nucleotides are TGTGCCAGCAGCCCACGGACAGGGGGCCACATTCAGTACTTC. Translated: CASSPRTGGHIQYF.

The rearrangement links TRBV2 to TRBJ2-3; D is possibly TRBD1 or TRBD2 (5 bases each). Trimming removed 6 bases from V and 2 bases from J, with 12 bases in between. This CDR3 has 14 residues. Germline V gene lookup returns CDR1 SNHLY and CDR2 FYNNEI. For the CDR3, the DNA is TGTGCCAGCAGCACCGGGACCTACACAGATACGCAGTATTTT. Translated, it gives CASSTGTYTDTQYF.

The gene calls are TRBV2 and TRBJ2-7; TRBD1 matches 9 bases. The CDR3 length is 14 residues. V shed 4 bases and J 2 bases; nucleotides not matched to a gene: 3. Germline V gene lookup returns CDR1 SNHLY and CDR2 FYNNEI. CDR3 residues: CASSGDRVTYEQYF. The CDR3 coding sequence is TGTGCCAGCAGTGGGGACAGGGTGACCTACGAGCAGTACTTC.

The chain links TRBV2 to TRBJ2-4, with D possibly TRBD2 on 6 matching bases. The CDR3 contains 16 residues. Trimming pared 4 bases from V and 1 base from J, leaving 14 bases between. Germline V gene sequence: CDR1 SNHLY, CDR2 FYNNEI. In DNA, the CDR3 is TGTGCCAGCAGTGGGGCCAGCGGGTTTGCCAAAAACATTCAGTACTTC. It is translated as CASSGASGFAKNIQYF.

The CDR3: CASSPAQGAGGYTF. CDR3 DNA sequence: TGCGCCAGCAGCCCGGCACAGGGGGCAGGTGGCTACACCTTC. V and J are TRBV5-1 and TRBJ1-2, with 9 bases lining up with TRBD1. This CDR3 comprises 14 residues. Germline CDR1 SGHRS, CDR2 YFSETQ. J was trimmed by 7 bases and V by 4 bases; bases with no gene match: 8.

The chain joins TRBV7-9 to TRBJ2-1, with D perhaps TRBD2 (5 bases). Germline V gene sequence: CDR1 SEHNR, CDR2 FQNEAQ (reference sequence). V was shortened by 5 bases and J by 1 base, with 15 bases between the two germline ends. CDR3 length: 16 residues. The CDR3 protein is CASSPRSGGSYNEQFF. The CDR3 coding sequence is TGTGCCAGCAGCCCCCGCTCGGGCGGGTCCTACAATGAGCAGTTCTTC.